These T cell receptor beta chains were read from a single sample in a study of blood T cell repertoires in COVID-19. Some clones are missing from TCRdb's copy, which holds only in-frame ones; the method was immunoSEQ multiplex PCR. The sample lists 130,000 or so clones, 80% to 90% occurring once. Sequencing was done on a sample of peripheral blood. Receptors were obtained from a human donor in a cohort sampled during active COVID-19. CDR3s leave out the opening cysteine and the closing phenylalanine or tryptophan. The D gene is left open where the match is weak.

TRBJ2-7,TRBD1,TRBV4-1,ASSQDYPGGSYEQY
TRBJ2-5,.,TRBV7-2,ASSLQQQETQY
TRBJ1-2,TRBD1,TRBV4-1,ASSQGPGQGGDGYT
TRBJ2-7,TRBD1,TRBV5-4,ASSSGTGTYEQY
TRBJ1-3,.,TRBV5-1,ASSGGGPVPGNTIY
TRBJ2-5,.,TRBV5-1,ASSPDSVQETQY
TRBJ2-5,TRBD2,TRBV4-1,ASSPGRAGTLQETQY
TRBJ1-1,.,TRBV28,ASIQGFGNTEAF
TRBJ1-1,.,TRBV6-5,ASRTQTVMNTEAF
TRBJ2-1,.,TRBV5-1,ASSFYESSTGI
TRBJ2-3,TRBD1,TRBV28,ASSDRGPTDTQY
TRBJ2-5,TRBD2,TRBV3-1/TRBV3-2,ASSQRTSPGETQY
TRBJ2-2,.,TRBV24-1,ATSEWAGTGELF
TRBJ2-2,TRBD2,TRBV28,ASRTLGLAENTGELF
TRBJ2-5,TRBD1,TRBV6-2/TRBV6-3,ASSYGQVWGETQY
TRBJ2-7,TRBD1,TRBV4-2,ASSPRDRDYEQY
TRBJ2-7,TRBD1,TRBV7-2,ASSLGQGRHHEQY
TRBJ1-6,TRBD1,TRBV6-4,ASRGQGTSPLH
TRBJ1-2,TRBD1,TRBV11-2,ASSPRDRGAPNYGYT
TRBJ2-3,TRBD2,TRBV3-1/TRBV3-2,ASSQEARTSISDTQY
TRBJ1-2,TRBD1,TRBV4-1,ASSHEYGQGVGYT
TRBJ2-6,TRBD1,TRBV12-5,ASGLDRGASGANVLT
TRBJ1-5,.,TRBV6-5,ASSGGVQEDQPQH
TRBJ2-3,TRBD2,TRBV10-3,AISESGGRASGTPDTQY
TRBJ2-5,.,TRBV4-1,ASSPGQSTWETQY
TRBJ2-3,TRBD2,TRBV2,ASSEVTSGGVDTQY
TRBJ2-3,TRBD1,TRBV5-5,ASLPGVGQGPDTQY
TRBJ2-1,TRBD2,TRBV20-1,SSGVYNEQF
TRBJ2-1,TRBD2,TRBV6-2/TRBV6-3,ASSSGTSGGYYNEQF
TRBJ2-5,TRBD1,TRBV4-1,ASSQGITGVVETQY
TRBJ2-3,.,TRBV6-5,ASRGTGRDTQY
TRBJ1-2,TRBD1,TRBV19,ASSRDSLNYGYT
TRBJ1-2,.,TRBV28,ASSSSKGGFYGYT
TRBJ2-5,TRBD2,TRBV3-1/TRBV3-2,ASSPTPRGGGQETQY
TRBJ2-3,TRBD2,TRBV7-9,ASSSTSGGDTDTQY
TRBJ2-6,.,TRBV5-6,ASSSTAGANVLT
TRBJ2-2,.,TRBV21-1,ASSNQGHANTGELF
TRBJ1-2,.,TRBV6-1,ASSDSRDYGYT
TRBJ1-2,.,TRBV20-1,SAPGNYGYT
TRBJ2-7,.,TRBV4-3,ASSRGVGLNSYEQY
TRBJ2-1,.,TRBV6-2/TRBV6-3,ASSSVPYYNEQF
TRBJ2-7,.,TRBV6-1,ASSDRGPYEQY
TRBJ2-7,.,TRBV5-6,ASTAARGLSYEQY
TRBJ2-7,TRBD1,TRBV6-5,ASSSGTGTYEQY